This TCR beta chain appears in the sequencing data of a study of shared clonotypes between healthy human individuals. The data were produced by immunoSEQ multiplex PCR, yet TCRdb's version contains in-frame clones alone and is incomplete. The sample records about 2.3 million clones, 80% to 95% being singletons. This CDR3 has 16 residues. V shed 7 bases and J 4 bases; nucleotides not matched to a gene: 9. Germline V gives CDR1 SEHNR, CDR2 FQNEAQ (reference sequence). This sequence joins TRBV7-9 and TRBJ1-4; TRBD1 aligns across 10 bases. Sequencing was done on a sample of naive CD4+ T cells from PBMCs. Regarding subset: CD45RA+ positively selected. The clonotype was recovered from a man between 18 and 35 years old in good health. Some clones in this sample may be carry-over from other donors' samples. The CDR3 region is CASTETTGGNNEKLFF. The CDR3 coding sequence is TGTGCCAGCACCGAGACGACAGGGGGCAATAATGAAAAACTGTTTTTT.